This T cell receptor beta chain was retrieved from a study of shared clonotypes between healthy human individuals. Overall study: Three CD4 naive, three CD4 memory, two CD8 naive and one CD8 memory plate were used per donor.

Findings and caveats of the study: Sampling covered blood only; tissue repertoires likely differ. Clonotype sharing across a handful of donors was observed for around 5.1% of naive CD4 clonotypes.

Repertoires were generated with immunoSEQ multiplex PCR, while TCRdb's copy carries only in-frame clones and drops some. Of approximately 720,000 clones listed, less than 80% are singletons. This clone was recorded at least ten times. The antigen remains unidentified. Germline trimming cut 2 bases from V and 4 bases from J; bases unmatched to any gene: 8. The germline V gene has CDR1 KGHSH and CDR2 LQKENI. CDR3 size: 15 residues. The sample consisted of memory CD4+ T cells sorted from blood. Subset indicated: CD45RA-negative fraction. The sequence was collected from a woman between 25 and 40 years old in good health. The genes are TRBV18 and TRBJ2-7; the match to TRBD1 covers 7 bases. Written as DNA, the CDR3 is TGTGCCAGCTCACCAGGGACAGTAAAGGGGTACGAGCAGTACTTC. Its translation is CASSPGTVKGYEQYF.